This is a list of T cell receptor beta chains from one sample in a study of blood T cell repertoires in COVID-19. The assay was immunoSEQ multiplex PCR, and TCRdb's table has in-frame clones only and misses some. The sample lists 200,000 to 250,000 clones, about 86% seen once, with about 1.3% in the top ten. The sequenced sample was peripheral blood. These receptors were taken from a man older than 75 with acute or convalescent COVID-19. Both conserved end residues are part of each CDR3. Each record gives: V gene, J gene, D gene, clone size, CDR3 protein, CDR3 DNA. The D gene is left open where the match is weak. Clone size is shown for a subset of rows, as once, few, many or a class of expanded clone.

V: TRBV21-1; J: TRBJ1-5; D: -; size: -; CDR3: CASSVPGEGFDQPQHF; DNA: TGTGCCAGCAGCGTCCCCGGGGAGGGATTTGATCAGCCCCAGCATTTT
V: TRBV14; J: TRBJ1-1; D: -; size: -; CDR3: CASSRARDTEAFF; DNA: TGTGCCAGCAGCCGGGCGCGGGACACTGAAGCTTTCTTT
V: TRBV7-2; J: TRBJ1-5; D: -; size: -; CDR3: CASSLGLSGNQPQHF; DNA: TGTGCCAGCAGCTTAGGGTTGTCGGGCAATCAGCCCCAGCATTTT
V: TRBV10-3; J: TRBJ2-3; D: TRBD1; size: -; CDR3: CALRDRGTDTQYF; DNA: TGTGCCCTCCGGGACAGGGGAACAGATACGCAGTATTTT
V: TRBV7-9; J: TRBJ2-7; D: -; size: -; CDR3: CASSLTEASYEQYF; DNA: TGTGCCAGCAGCCTGACAGAGGCTTCCTACGAGCAGTACTTC
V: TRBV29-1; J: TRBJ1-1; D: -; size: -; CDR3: CSVGKEYNTEAFF; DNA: TGCAGCGTTGGCAAGGAGTACAACACTGAAGCTTTCTTT
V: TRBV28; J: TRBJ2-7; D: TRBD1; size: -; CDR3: CASSRPGQVFYEQYF; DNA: TGTGCCAGCAGTCGTCCGGGACAGGTCTTCTACGAGCAGTACTTC
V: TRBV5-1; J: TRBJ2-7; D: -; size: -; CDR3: CASSLELGSSYEQYF; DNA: TGCGCCAGCAGCTTGGAACTGGGGAGCTCCTACGAGCAGTACTTC
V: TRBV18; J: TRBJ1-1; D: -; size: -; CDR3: CASSLGTTPNTEAFF; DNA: TGTGCCAGCTCGCTAGGGACAACTCCGAACACTGAAGCTTTCTTT
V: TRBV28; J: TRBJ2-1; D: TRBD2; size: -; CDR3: CASISGGLAGEGQFF; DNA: TGTGCCAGCATCAGCGGGGGACTAGCGGGAGAGGGGCAGTTCTTC
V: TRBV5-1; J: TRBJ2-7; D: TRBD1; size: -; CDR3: CASKPTRDSSYEQYF; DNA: TGCGCCAGCAAACCCACCCGGGACAGCTCCTACGAGCAGTACTTC
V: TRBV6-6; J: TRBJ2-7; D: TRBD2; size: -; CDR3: CASSYGTSDPYEQYF; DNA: TGTGCCAGCAGTTACGGGACTAGCGACCCCTACGAGCAGTACTTC
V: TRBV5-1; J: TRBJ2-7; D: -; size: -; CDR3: CASSSGSSRSSYEQYF; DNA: TGCGCCAGCAGCTCCGGGTCTTCCAGAAGCTCCTACGAGCAGTACTTC
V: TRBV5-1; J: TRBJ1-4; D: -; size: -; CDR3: CASSPTGRDIEKLFF; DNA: TGCGCCAGCAGCCCAACAGGGAGGGATATTGAAAAACTGTTTTTT
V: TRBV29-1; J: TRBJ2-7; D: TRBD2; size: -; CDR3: CSVGTGLAGYEQYF; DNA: TGCAGCGTCGGGACGGGACTAGCGGGGTACGAGCAGTACTTC
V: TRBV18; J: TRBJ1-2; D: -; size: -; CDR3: CASSPDRTANYGYTF; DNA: TGTGCCAGCTCACCAGATCGAACAGCTAACTATGGCTACACCTTC
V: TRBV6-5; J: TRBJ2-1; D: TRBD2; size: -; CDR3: CASSYRRTSGYNEQFF; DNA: TGTGCCAGCAGTTACCGTCGGACTAGCGGATACAATGAGCAGTTCTTC
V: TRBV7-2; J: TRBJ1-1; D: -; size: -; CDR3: CASSYQTGTPEAFF; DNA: TGTGCCAGCAGCTACCAGACGGGTACCCCTGAAGCTTTCTTT
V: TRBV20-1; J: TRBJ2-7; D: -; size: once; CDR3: CSANGGYEQYF; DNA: TGCAGTGCTAACGGTGGCTACGAGCAGTACTTC
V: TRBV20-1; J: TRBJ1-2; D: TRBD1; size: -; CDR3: CSASSRGLLDGYTF; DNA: TGCAGTGCTAGTAGCAGGGGGCTCTTGGATGGCTACACCTTC
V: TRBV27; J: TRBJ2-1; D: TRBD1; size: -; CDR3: CASSLSPGGGQQFF; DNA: TGTGCCAGCAGTTTATCGCCAGGGGGTGGGCAGCAGTTCTTC
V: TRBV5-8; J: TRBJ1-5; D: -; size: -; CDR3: CASSFGQSHSNQPQHF; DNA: TGTGCCAGCAGCTTTGGACAGTCTCATAGCAATCAGCCCCAGCATTTT
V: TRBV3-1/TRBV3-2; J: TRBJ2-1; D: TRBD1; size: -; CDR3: CASSPHRQGAYNEQFF; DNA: TGTGCCAGCAGCCCGCACCGACAGGGGGCCTACAATGAGCAGTTCTTC
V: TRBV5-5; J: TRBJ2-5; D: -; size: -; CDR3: CASSNPGQETQYF; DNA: TGTGCCAGCAGCAACCCCGGGCAAGAGACCCAGTACTTC
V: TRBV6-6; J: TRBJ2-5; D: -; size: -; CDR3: CASVRGIRETQYF; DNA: TGTGCCAGCGTCCGGGGGATCCGAGAGACCCAGTACTTC
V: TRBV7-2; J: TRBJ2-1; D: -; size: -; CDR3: CASSLPGAYNEQFF; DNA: TGTGCCAGCAGCTTGCCGGGTGCTTACAATGAGCAGTTCTTC
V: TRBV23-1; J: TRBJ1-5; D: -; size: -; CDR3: CASSHLGRDNQPQHF; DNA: TGCGCCAGCAGTCACCTAGGACGGGACAATCAGCCCCAGCATTTT
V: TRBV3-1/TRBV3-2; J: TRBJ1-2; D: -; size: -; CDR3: CASSQQGNYGYTF; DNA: TGTGCCAGCAGCCAACAGGGTAACTATGGCTACACCTTC
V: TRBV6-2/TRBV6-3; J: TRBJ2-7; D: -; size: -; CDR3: CASSLPDRRYYEQYF; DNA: TGTGCCAGCAGTCTCCCAGACCGGCGGTACTACGAGCAGTACTTC
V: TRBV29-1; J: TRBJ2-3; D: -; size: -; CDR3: CSVEDRPRGLDTQYF; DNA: TGCAGCGTTGAAGACCGCCCGCGGGGACTGGATACGCAGTATTTT